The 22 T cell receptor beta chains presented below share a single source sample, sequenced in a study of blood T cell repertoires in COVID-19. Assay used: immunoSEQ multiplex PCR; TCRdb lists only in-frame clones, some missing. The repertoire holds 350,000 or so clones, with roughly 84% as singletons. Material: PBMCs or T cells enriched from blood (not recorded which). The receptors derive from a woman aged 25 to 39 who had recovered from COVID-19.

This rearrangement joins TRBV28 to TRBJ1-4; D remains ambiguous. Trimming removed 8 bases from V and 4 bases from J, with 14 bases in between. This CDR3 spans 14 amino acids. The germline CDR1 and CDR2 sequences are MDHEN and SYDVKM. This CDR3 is CASRERQVNEKLFF. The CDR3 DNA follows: TGTGCCAGCCGGGAACGACAAGTTAATGAAAAACTGTTTTTT.

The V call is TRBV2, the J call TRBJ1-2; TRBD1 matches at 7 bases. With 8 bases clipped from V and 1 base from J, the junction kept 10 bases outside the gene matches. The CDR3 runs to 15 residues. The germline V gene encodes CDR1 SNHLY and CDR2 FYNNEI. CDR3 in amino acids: CASHAKGQNNYGYTF. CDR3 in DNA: TGTGCCAGCCATGCCAAGGGACAGAATAACTATGGCTACACCTTC.

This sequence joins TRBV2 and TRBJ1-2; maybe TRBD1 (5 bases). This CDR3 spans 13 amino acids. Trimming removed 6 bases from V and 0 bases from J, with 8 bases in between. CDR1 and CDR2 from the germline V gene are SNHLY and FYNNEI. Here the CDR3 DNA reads TGTGCCAGCAGGAGACAGACTAACTATGGCTACACCTTC. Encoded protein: CASRRQTNYGYTF.

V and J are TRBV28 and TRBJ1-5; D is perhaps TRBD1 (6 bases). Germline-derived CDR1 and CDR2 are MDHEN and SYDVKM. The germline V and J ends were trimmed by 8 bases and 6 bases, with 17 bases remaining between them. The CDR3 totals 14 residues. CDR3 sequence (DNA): TGTGCCAGCCGGACCGGGGGGCGCGGTCAGCCCCAGCATTTT. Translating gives CASRTGGRGQPQHF.

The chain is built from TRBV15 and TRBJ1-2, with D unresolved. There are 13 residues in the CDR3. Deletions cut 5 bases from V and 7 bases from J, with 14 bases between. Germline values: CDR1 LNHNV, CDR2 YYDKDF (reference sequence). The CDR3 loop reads CATSETLEGGYTF. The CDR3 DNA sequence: TGTGCCACCAGCGAAACACTGGAGGGTGGCTACACCTTC.

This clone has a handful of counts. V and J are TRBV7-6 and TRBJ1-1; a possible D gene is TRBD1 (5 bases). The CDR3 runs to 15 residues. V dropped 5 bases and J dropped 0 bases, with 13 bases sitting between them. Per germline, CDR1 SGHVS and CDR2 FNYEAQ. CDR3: CASSRAGSVNTEAFF. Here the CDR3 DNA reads TGTGCCAGCAGCCGTGCAGGGTCGGTGAACACTGAAGCTTTCTTT.

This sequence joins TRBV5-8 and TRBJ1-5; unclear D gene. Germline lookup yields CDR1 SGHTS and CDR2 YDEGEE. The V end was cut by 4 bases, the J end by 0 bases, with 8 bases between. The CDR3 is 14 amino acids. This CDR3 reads CASSPKYSNQPQHF. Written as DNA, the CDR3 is TGTGCCAGCAGCCCTAAATATAGCAATCAGCCCCAGCATTTT. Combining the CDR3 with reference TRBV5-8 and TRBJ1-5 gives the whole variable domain EAGVTQSPTHLIKTRGQQATLRCSPISGHTSVYWYQQALGLGLQFLLWYDEGEERNRGNFPPRFSGRQFPNYSSELNVNALELEDSALYLCASSPKYSNQPQHFGDGTRLSIL.

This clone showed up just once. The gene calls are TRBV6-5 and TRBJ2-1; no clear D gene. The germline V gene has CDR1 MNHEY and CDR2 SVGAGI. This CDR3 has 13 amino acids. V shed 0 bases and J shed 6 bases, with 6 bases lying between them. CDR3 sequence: CASSYSIINEQFF. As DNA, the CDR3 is TGTGCCAGCAGTTACTCTATTATCAATGAGCAGTTCTTC.

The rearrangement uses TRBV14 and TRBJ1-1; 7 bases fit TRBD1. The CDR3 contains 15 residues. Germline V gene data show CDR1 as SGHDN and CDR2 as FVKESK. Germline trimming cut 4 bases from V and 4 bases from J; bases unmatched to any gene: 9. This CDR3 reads CASSLQGSRGTEAFF. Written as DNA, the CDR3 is TGTGCCAGCAGCCTACAGGGGTCCCGGGGCACTGAAGCTTTCTTT.

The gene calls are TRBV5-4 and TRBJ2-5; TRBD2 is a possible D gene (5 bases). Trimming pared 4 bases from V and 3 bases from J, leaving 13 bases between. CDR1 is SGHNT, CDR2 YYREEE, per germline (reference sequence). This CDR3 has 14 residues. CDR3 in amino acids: CASSPGTREETQYF. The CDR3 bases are TGTGCCAGCAGCCCTGGCACGAGGGAAGAGACCCAGTACTTC. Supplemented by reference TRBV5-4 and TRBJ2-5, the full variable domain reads ETGVTQSPTHLIKTRGQQVTLRCSSQSGHNTVSWYQQALGQGPQFIFQYYREEENGRGNFPPRFSGLQFPNYSSELNVNALELDDSALYLCASSPGTREETQYFGPGTRLLVL.

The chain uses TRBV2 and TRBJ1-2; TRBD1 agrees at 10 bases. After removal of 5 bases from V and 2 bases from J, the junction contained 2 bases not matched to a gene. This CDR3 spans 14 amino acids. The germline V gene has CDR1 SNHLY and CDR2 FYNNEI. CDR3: CASSQGQGNYGYTF. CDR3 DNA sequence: TGTGCCAGCAGTCAGGGACAGGGGAACTATGGCTACACCTTC.

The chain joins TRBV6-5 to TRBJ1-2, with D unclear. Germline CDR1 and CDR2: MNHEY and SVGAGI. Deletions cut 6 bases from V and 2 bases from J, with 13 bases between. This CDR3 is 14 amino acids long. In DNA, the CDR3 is TGTGCCAGCAGACCCCCGGGGTGGAACTATGGCTACACCTTC. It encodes CASRPPGWNYGYTF.

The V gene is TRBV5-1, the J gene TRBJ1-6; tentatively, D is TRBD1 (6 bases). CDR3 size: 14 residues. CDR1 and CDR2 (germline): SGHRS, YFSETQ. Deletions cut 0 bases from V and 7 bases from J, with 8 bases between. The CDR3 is CASSLVQGNSPLHF. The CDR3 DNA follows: TGCGCCAGCAGCTTGGTCCAGGGGAATTCACCCCTCCACTTT.

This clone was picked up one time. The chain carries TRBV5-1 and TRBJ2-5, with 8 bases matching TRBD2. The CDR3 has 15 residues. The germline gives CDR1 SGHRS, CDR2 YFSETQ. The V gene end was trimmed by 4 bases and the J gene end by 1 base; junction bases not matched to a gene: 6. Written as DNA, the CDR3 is TGCGCCAGCAGCATGTCCGGGACTAGCCAAGAGACCCAGTACTTC. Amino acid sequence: CASSMSGTSQETQYF.

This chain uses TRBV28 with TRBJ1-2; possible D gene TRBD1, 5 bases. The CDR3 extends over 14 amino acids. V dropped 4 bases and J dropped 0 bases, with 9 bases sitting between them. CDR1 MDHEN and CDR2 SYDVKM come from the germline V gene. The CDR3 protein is CASSSGGPNYGYTF. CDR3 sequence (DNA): TGTGCCAGCAGTTCCGGGGGTCCTAACTATGGCTACACCTTC.

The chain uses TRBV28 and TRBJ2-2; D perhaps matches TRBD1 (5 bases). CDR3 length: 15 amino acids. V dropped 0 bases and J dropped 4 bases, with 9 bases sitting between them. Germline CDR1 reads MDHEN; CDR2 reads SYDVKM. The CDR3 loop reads CASSLWQGSTGELFF. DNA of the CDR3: TGTGCCAGCAGTTTATGGCAGGGAAGCACCGGGGAGCTGTTTTTT. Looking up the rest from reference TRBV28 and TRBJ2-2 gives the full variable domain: DVKVTQSSRYLVKRTGEKVFLECVQDMDHENMFWYRQDPGLGLRLIYFSYDVKMKEKGDIPEGYSVSREKKERFSLILESASTNQTSMYLCASSLWQGSTGELFFGEGSRLTVL.

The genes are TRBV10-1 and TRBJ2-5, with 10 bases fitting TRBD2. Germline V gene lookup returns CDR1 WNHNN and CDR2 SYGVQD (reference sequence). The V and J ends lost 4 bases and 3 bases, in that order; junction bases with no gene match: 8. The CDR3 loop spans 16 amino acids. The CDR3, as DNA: TGCGCCAGCAGTGTAATAGCGGGGGGATCGAAAGAGACCCAGTACTTC. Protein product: CASSVIAGGSKETQYF.

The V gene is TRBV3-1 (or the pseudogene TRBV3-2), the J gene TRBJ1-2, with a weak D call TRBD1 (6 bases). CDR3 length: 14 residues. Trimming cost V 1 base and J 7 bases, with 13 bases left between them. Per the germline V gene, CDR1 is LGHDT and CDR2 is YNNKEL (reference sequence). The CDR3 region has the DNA TGTGCCAGCAGCCAAGGAAGCAGGGGTGGTGGCTACACCTTC. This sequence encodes CASSQGSRGGGYTF.

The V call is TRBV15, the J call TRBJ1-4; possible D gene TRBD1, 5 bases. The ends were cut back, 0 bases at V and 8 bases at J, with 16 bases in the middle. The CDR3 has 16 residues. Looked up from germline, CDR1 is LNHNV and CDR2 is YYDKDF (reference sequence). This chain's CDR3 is CATSRDGSRVREKLFF. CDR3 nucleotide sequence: TGTGCCACCAGCAGAGATGGATCCAGGGTTAGGGAAAAACTGTTTTTT.

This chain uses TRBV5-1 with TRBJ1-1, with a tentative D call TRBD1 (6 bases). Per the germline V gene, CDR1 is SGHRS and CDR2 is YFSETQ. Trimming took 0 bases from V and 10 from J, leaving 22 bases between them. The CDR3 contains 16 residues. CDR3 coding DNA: TGCGCCAGCAGCTTGGAAGTTGGGGGCTCCCCCGCGGGAGCTTTCTTT. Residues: CASSLEVGGSPAGAFF.

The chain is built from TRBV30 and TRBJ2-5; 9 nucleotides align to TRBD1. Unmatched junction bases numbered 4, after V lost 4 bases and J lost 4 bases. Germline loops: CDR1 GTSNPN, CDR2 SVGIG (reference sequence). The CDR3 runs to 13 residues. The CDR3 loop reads CAWTPDRGETQYF. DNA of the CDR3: TGTGCCTGGACACCGGACAGGGGAGAGACCCAGTACTTC.

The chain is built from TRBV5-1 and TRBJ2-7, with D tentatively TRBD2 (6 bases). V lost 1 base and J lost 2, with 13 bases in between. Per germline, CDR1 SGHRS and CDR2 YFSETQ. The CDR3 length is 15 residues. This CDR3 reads CASSLLTSGAYEQYF. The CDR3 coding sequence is TGCGCCAGCAGCTTGTTGACTAGTGGTGCCTACGAGCAGTACTTC.